Listed below are T cell receptor beta chains from one sample, sequenced in a study of T-cell memory formation after mild COVID-19. TCRdb reanalysed the 5' RACE reads using MiXCR and keeps one entry per CDR3 protein. Altogether around 450,000 distinct CDR3 sequences are present, around 19% being singletons, with the ten largest covering 7.5% to 9.5%. The specimen sequenced was PBMCs or a T cell subset sorted from them (not recorded which). The receptor set was obtained from an adult woman who had mild COVID-19 (a few samples of this study predate the infection). Cell type and time point are not known. Both conserved end residues are part of each CDR3. The D gene is left open where the match is weak. The size entry is marked missing in some rows and otherwise reads once, few, many or a size class.

- - TRBJ2-2 TRBV4-2 TGTGCCAGCAGCCGGAGCGGGAACACCGGGGAGCTGTTTTTT CASSRSGNTGELFF
- - TRBJ2-2 TRBV6-5 TGTGCCAGCGGGCAGGCTTTGGGCACCGGGGAGCTGTTTTTT CASGQALGTGELFF
- TRBD2 TRBJ2-1 TRBV6-5 TGTGCCAGCAGGAGCGGGGGGGGGTCCAATGAGCAGTTCTTC CASRSGGGSNEQFF
few - TRBJ2-1 TRBV24-1 TGTGCCACCAGTGATCCGGACAGAGACAATGAGCAGTTCTTC CATSDPDRDNEQFF
many - TRBJ2-7 TRBV5-6 TGTGCCAGCAGCTTGACACTTTCCTACGAGCAGTACTTC CASSLTLSYEQYF
many TRBD2 TRBJ2-2 TRBV7-9 TGTGCCAGCAGCCCAACTAGCGGGAGACGTGGCACCGGGGAGCTGTTTTTT CASSPTSGRRGTGELFF
few TRBD1 TRBJ1-2 TRBV5-1 TGCGCCAGCAGCGAGGGACAGGGTTATGGCTACACCTTC CASSEGQGYGYTF
- TRBD1 TRBJ2-2 TRBV30 TGTGCCTGGAACAAGGGGGCGCGATACACCGGGGAGCTGTTTTTT CAWNKGARYTGELFF
- - TRBJ1-1 TRBV3-1 TGTGCCAGCAGCCACTTTCGCAAGGTAACTGAAGCTTTCTTT CASSHFRKVTEAFF
- - TRBJ1-6 TRBV6-6 TGTGCCAGCAGTTACTCGGCAGGTCCTTCACCCCTCCACTTT CASSYSAGPSPLHF
- TRBD1 TRBJ1-1 TRBV7-6 TGTGCCAGCAGCTCCGAACAGGGGATTTGGGGGACTGAAGCTTTCTTT CASSSEQGIWGTEAFF
few - TRBJ2-3 TRBV7-9 TGTGCCAGCAGCTTAGAATTGCTAGCCGTAGATACGCAGTATTTT CASSLELLAVDTQYF
- - TRBJ2-1 TRBV5-1 TGCGCCAGCCATCAGGGTTATGAGCAGTTCTTC CASHQGYEQFF
- TRBD2 TRBJ2-7 TRBV27 TGTGCCAGCAGCAGTAGCGGGCGGGGAAGAACGGAGCAGTACTTC CASSSSGRGRTEQYF
- TRBD2 TRBJ2-7 TRBV7-6 TGTGCCAGCAGCTTTAGCGGGGCCACCTACGAGCAGTACTTC CASSFSGATYEQYF
- - TRBJ2-3 TRBV24-1 TGTGCCACCAGTGATCCGTCAGATACGCAGTATTTT CATSDPSDTQYF
- - TRBJ2-1 TRBV24-1 TGTGCCACCAGTGATCTCCGAAAGTACAATGAGCAGTTCTTC CATSDLRKYNEQFF
- - TRBJ2-1 TRBV7-2 TGTGCCAGCAGATCCACCTCTCCCAGCAATGAGCAGTTCTTC CASRSTSPSNEQFF
- - TRBJ2-2 TRBV24-1 TGTGCCACCGCGCATGCCGGTGACATCACCGGGGAGCTGTTTTTT CATAHAGDITGELFF
few TRBD2 TRBJ2-5 TRBV7-9 TGTGCCAGCAGCTTCAAGGCGGGAGACGAGGAGACCCAGTACTTC CASSFKAGDEETQYF
many TRBD2 TRBJ2-5 TRBV5-1 TGCGCCAGCAGCCCAATCCCGACTAGCGGGGGGCCGAAGACCCAGTACTTC CASSPIPTSGGPKTQYF
- - TRBJ2-3 TRBV9 TGTGCCAGCAGCCTCCCGGGGGAGCCCTCAGATACGCAGTATTTT CASSLPGEPSDTQYF
- - TRBJ1-1 TRBV19 TGTGCCAGTAGCAAACGGACTGAAGCTTTCTTT CASSKRTEAFF
- - TRBJ1-5 TRBV6-5 TGTGCCAGCAGACCTACGGGGGCATATCAGCCCCAGCATTTT CASRPTGAYQPQHF
- - TRBJ1-3 TRBV2 TGTGCCAGCAGTGAAAGCCGCTCTGGAAACACCATATATTTT CASSESRSGNTIYF
few - TRBJ1-1 TRBV11-2 TGTGCCAGCGGTTCGGCAGGTTTAAACACTGAAGCTTTCTTT CASGSAGLNTEAFF
- - TRBJ2-5 TRBV19 TGTGCCAGCGGAGATTACGTGGAGACCCAGTACTTC CASGDYVETQYF
- - TRBJ2-2 TRBV7-3 TGTGCCAGCAGCTTAAGCCCGCGAAACACCGGGGAGCTGTTTTTT CASSLSPRNTGELFF
- - TRBJ2-1 TRBV4-1 TGCGCCAGCAGCCAAGGAGCCGGGACATACAATGAGCAGTTCTTC CASSQGAGTYNEQFF
- - TRBJ2-1 TRBV29-1 TGCAGCGTTACCGACCAAGGAAAATCCTACAATGAGCAGTTCTTC CSVTDQGKSYNEQFF
- TRBD1 TRBJ1-1 TRBV19 TGTGCCAGTAGAACCGGGACAGGGACCACTGAAGCTTTCTTT CASRTGTGTTEAFF
few - TRBJ2-1 TRBV20-1 TGCAAGGTCGCTAGGTCCTACAATGAGCAGTTCTTC CKVARSYNEQFF
few - TRBJ2-5 TRBV12-3/TRBV12-4 TGTGCCAGCAGTTTACCCGACAGGCCCGACACCCAAGAGACCCAGTACTTC CASSLPDRPDTQETQYF
- - TRBJ2-1 TRBV7-6 TGTGCCAGCAGCTTAGTCCTCGGGGCCTGGAATGAGCAGTTCTTC CASSLVLGAWNEQFF
few - TRBJ2-1 TRBV12-3/TRBV12-4 TGTGCCAGCAGTCGGGACATTGGCACCTACAATGAGCAGTTCTTC CASSRDIGTYNEQFF
few - TRBJ1-2 TRBV5-1 TGCGCCAGCAGCTTGGCCGAACAGGCTAACTATGGCTACACCTTC CASSLAEQANYGYTF
- TRBD1 TRBJ1-5 TRBV20-1 TGCAGTGCTAGGGCACAGGGGAATCAGCCCCAGCATTTT CSARAQGNQPQHF
few - TRBJ1-2 TRBV4-3 TGCGCCAGCAGCCAAGATCGGGGGGGGTATGGCTACACCTTC CASSQDRGGYGYTF
few - TRBJ1-5 TRBV12-3/TRBV12-4 TGTGCCAGCAGTTTACAGGAGTCTCAGCCCCAGCATTTT CASSLQESQPQHF
few - TRBJ1-1 TRBV4-2 TGTGCCAGCCGGAACCGGGACCGAGAACCGATGAACACTGAAGCTTTCTTT CASRNRDREPMNTEAFF
- - TRBJ2-1 TRBV5-6 TGTGCCAGCAGCTTTTCTCCCCAAACTGAGCAGTTCTTC CASSFSPQTEQFF
- - TRBJ2-7 TRBV15 TGTGCCACCAGCAGAGCCGGGACATTTGGGGAGCAGTACTTC CATSRAGTFGEQYF
few TRBD1 TRBJ1-2 TRBV4-1 TGCGCCAGCAGCCAAGAGACAGGGCCCCAGGGGGGCTACACCTTC CASSQETGPQGGYTF